A selection of T cell receptor beta chains follows, all from one sample in a study of T cells in localized non-small cell lung cancer. Produced via immunoSEQ multiplex PCR; TCRdb's table is partial and in-frame only. This table holds 45,000 to 50,000 clones, approximately 86% found once. This material consisted of PBMCs, taken before any cancer treatment. The receptor source for this set is a man aged 35 to 69 with stage II lung adenocarcinoma. CDR3s include the opening cysteine and the closing phenylalanine or tryptophan. The D gene is left open where the match is weak. Size is omitted from some rows. Given values are once, few, many or a class for expanded clones.

>once|.|TRBV5-4|TRBJ1-1
CASSPRQGGYVAFF
TGTGCCAGCAGCCCCCGCCAGGGCGGTTATGTAGCTTTCTTT
>.|TRBD2|TRBV18|TRBJ2-3
CATVSSGAAPDTQYF
TGTGCCACCGTCTCGAGCGGGGCCGCCCCAGATACGCAGTATTTT
>.|TRBD2|TRBV7-3|TRBJ2-1
CASSLSGTSGNNEQFF
TGTGCCAGCAGCTTATCCGGGACTAGCGGAAACAATGAGCAGTTCTTC
>once|.|TRBV30|TRBJ1-1
CAWSVVLNTEAFF
TGTGCCTGGAGTGTGGTGCTCAACACTGAAGCTTTCTTT
>.|TRBD2|TRBV6-5|TRBJ2-2
CASSRDYNTGELFF
TGTGCCAGCAGTAGGGACTACAACACCGGGGAGCTGTTTTTT
>.|TRBD2|TRBV29-1|TRBJ2-1
CSVPGGRGYNEQFF
TGCAGCGTCCCGGGGGGACGAGGCTACAATGAGCAGTTCTTC
>.|TRBD1|TRBV28|TRBJ1-1
CASRSPTGRSEAFF
TGTGCCAGCAGGTCTCCGACAGGGCGATCTGAAGCTTTCTTT
>few|.|TRBV6-1|TRBJ1-6
CASSEGRGVGYNSPLHF
TGTGCCAGCAGTGAGGGTCGAGGGGTCGGGTATAATTCACCCCTCCACTTT
>.|.|TRBV6-5|TRBJ1-2
CASSEWQALYGYTF
TGTGCCAGCAGTGAATGGCAGGCGCTCTATGGCTACACCTTC
>.|.|TRBV19|TRBJ1-5
CASTNTNQPQHF
TGTGCCAGTACCAACACCAATCAGCCCCAGCATTTT
>.|TRBD2|TRBV9|TRBJ2-3
CASSGPAGGSTDTQYF
TGTGCCAGCAGCGGGCCAGCGGGGGGGAGCACAGATACGCAGTATTTT
>.|.|TRBV19|TRBJ2-3
CASSLGPTDTQYF
TGTGCCAGTAGCTTAGGGCCCACAGATACGCAGTATTTT
>.|.|TRBV6-1|TRBJ1-1
CASMGDTEAFF
TGTGCCAGCATGGGGGACACTGAAGCTTTCTTT
>.|TRBD1|TRBV2|TRBJ1-5
CASSERTGEDQPQHF
TGTGCCAGCAGTGAGAGGACAGGGGAAGATCAGCCCCAGCATTTT
>.|.|TRBV25-1|TRBJ2-2
CASSESGDGTGELFF
TGTGCCAGCAGTGAATCAGGGGATGGCACCGGGGAGCTGTTTTTT
>once|.|TRBV6-1|TRBJ1-1
CASSEALRDPNTEAFF
TGTGCCAGCAGTGAAGCGCTTCGGGATCCGAACACTGAAGCTTTCTTT
>.|.|TRBV19|TRBJ2-7
CASSRSGMDEQYF
TGTGCCAGTAGTCGCTCCGGGATGGACGAGCAGTACTTC
>medium-sized|.|TRBV4-1|TRBJ2-1
CASSQDQGGGEQFF
TGCGCCAGCAGCCAAGACCAGGGGGGAGGCGAGCAGTTCTTC
>.|.|TRBV28|TRBJ1-6
CASSPVGPNSPLHF
TGTGCCAGCAGCCCCGTAGGACCTAATTCACCCCTCCACTTT
>.|.|TRBV5-1|TRBJ1-5
CASSLGTMDSNQPQHF
TGCGCCAGCAGCCTTGGGACAATGGATAGCAATCAGCCCCAGCATTTT
>.|.|TRBV5-1|TRBJ1-2
CASSSPSGAIRQANYGYTF
TGCGCCAGCAGCTCCCCTTCAGGGGCGATCCGACAAGCTAACTATGGCTACACCTTC
>.|TRBD2|TRBV2|TRBJ2-3
CASRYGGAGDTQYF
TGTGCCAGCCGTTACGGGGGGGCAGGAGATACGCAGTATTTT
>.|.|TRBV19|TRBJ2-4
CASSTRGRLAKNIQYF
TGTGCCAGTAGTACCAGGGGCAGGTTAGCCAAAAACATTCAGTACTTC
>.|TRBD2|TRBV6-5|TRBJ2-7
CASSLLAGDPYEQYF
TGTGCCAGCAGTCTACTAGCGGGGGATCCCTACGAGCAGTACTTC
>.|.|TRBV30|TRBJ2-3
CAWIVMGTDTQYF
TGTGCCTGGATTGTGATGGGAACAGATACGCAGTATTTT
>.|TRBD1|TRBV27|TRBJ1-5
CASSIRGFNQPQHF
TGTGCCAGCAGCATCAGGGGGTTTAATCAGCCCCAGCATTTT